This T cell receptor beta chain was identified in a study of T cells in Graves' hyperthyroidism and ophthalmopathy. Germline CDR1 reads MDHEN; CDR2 reads SYDVKM. V lost 4 bases and J lost 2; bases outside the gene matches: 5. This CDR3 is 14 amino acids long. Researchers amplified the TCR beta CDR3 regions from RNA transcripts. Initially, a first-round RT-PCR of the TCR CDR3 employed the HTBI primer set. One entry per CDR3 protein, called by TCRdb with MiXCR from the multiplex PCR reads. The sample includes around 690,000 distinct CDR3 sequences, 17% of them seen just once. This clonotype appeared a few times.

The sequenced sample consisted of blood. This receptor was identified in a man aged 45 to 65 with Graves' hyperthyroidism. The V and J genes are TRBV28 and TRBJ2-7; 7 nucleotides match TRBD1. Here the CDR3 DNA reads TGTGCCAGCAGTTCCCCCACAGGGGCCTACGAGCAGTACTTC. Its protein product is CASSSPTGAYEQYF. The whole variable domain, remainder taken from reference TRBV28 and TRBJ2-7, is DVKVTQSSRYLVKRTGEKVFLECVQDMDHENMFWYRQDPGLGLRLIYFSYDVKMKEKGDIPEGYSVSREKKERFSLILESASTNQTSMYLCASSSPTGAYEQYFGPGTRLTVT.